These 24 T cell receptor beta chains share one sample of origin, sequenced in a study of response to subunit inactivated influenza vaccine. TCRdb fed the RT-PCR reads into MiXCR, producing one record per CDR3 protein. This sample has a few hundred thousand distinct CDR3 sequences; about 14% occur once, and the top ten carry roughly 11%. Material: PBMCs from blood, obtained 11 to 12 days after vaccination. The receptors stem from a man aged 50 or older who received an inactivated influenza vaccine.

This clonotype was detected a few times. The J gene is TRBJ2-2, the V gene TRBV3-1; D might be TRBD1 (5 bases). V was shortened by 5 bases and J by 1 base, with 17 bases between the two germline ends. The CDR3 spans 17 residues. CDR1 and CDR2 (germline): LGHDT, YNNKEL (reference sequence). The CDR3 region has the DNA TGTGCCAGCAGCTCAAAGCAGGGTTTGGTGAACACCGGGGAGCTGTTTTTT. Translation gives CASSSKQGLVNTGELFF. Together with reference TRBV3-1 and TRBJ2-2, the CDR3 gives the full variable domain: DTAVSQTPKYLVTQMGNDKSIKCEQNLGHDTMYWYKQDSKKFLKIMFSYNNKELIINETVPNRFSPKSPDKAHLNLHINSLELGDSAVYFCASSSKQGLVNTGELFFGEGSRLTVL.

This clonotype was seen a handful of times. The chain carries TRBV9 and TRBJ2-7, with 7 bases matching TRBD2. The CDR3 is 15 residues long. V lost 0 bases, J lost 3 bases, and 6 bases stayed unmatched. Per the germline V gene, CDR1 is SGDLS and CDR2 is YYNGEE. CDR3 protein: CASSVGEGEIYEQYF. The CDR3 DNA sequence: TGTGCCAGCAGCGTAGGGGAGGGAGAGATCTACGAGCAGTACTTC. The variable domain in full, completed from reference TRBV9 and TRBJ2-7, reads DSGVTQTPKHLITATGQRVTLRCSPRSGDLSVYWYQQSLDQGLQFLIQYYNGEERAKGNILERFSAQQFPDLHSELNLSSLELGDSALYFCASSVGEGEIYEQYFGPGTRLTVT.

This clonotype was seen repeatedly, ten times or more. The genes are TRBV12-3 or TRBV12-4 and TRBJ2-3, with a possible D match to TRBD2 (6 bases). V was clipped by 5 bases and J by 7 bases, with 19 bases between them. This CDR3 is 15 amino acids long. The chain's CDR3 is CASSAMSGRRNTQYF. CDR3 sequence (DNA): TGTGCCAGCAGTGCGATGTCGGGGAGGAGGAATACGCAGTATTTT.

The rearrangement joins TRBV7-9 to TRBJ2-3; TRBD2 is a possible D gene (5 bases). From germline, CDR1 is SEHNR and CDR2 FQNEAQ (reference sequence). This CDR3 has 15 residues. V was clipped by 5 bases and J by 0 bases, with 12 bases between them. The CDR3 nucleotides read TGTGCCAGCAGCGTGGACTTGGTTAGCACAGATACGCAGTATTTT. Protein: CASSVDLVSTDTQYF.

This clonotype came up a few times. This chain uses TRBV5-4 with TRBJ2-7, with D maybe TRBD1 (5 bases). Germline V gene sequence: CDR1 SGHNT, CDR2 YYREEE (reference sequence). The length of the CDR3 is 12 residues. V shed 4 bases and J shed 4 bases, with 9 bases lying between them. The CDR3 sequence: CASSRGMYEQYF. The CDR3 bases are TGTGCCAGCAGCAGGGGAATGTACGAGCAGTACTTC.

This clonotype showed up just a few times. The chain couples TRBV6-5 to TRBJ1-4; 8 nucleotides line up with TRBD1. Germline V lookup: CDR1 MNHEY, CDR2 SVGAGI. The CDR3 loop spans 13 amino acids. V lost 2 bases, J lost 10 bases, and 3 bases stayed unmatched. For the CDR3, the DNA is TGTGCCAGCAGTTACCCAGACAGGGGAAAACTGTTTTTT. Its protein is CASSYPDRGKLFF.

This clonotype was found a few times. The V call is TRBV9, the J call TRBJ2-1, with TRBD1 matching 10 bases. The CDR3 extends over 17 amino acids. CDR1 SGDLS and CDR2 YYNGEE come from the germline V gene. After removal of 0 bases from V and 6 bases from J, the junction contained 9 bases not matched to a gene. The CDR3 loop reads CASSVGGGQGVGNEQFF. The DNA for the CDR3 is TGTGCCAGCAGCGTAGGAGGAGGACAGGGGGTTGGCAATGAGCAGTTCTTC.

A few counts support this clonotype. CDR3 amino acids: CASSLRRLVIGELFF. The CDR3 nucleotides are TGTGCCAGCAGTTTACGCCGACTAGTGATCGGGGAGCTGTTTTTT. The chain links TRBV12-3 or TRBV12-4 to TRBJ2-2; TRBD2 might be the D (6 bases). CDR3 length equals 15 residues. Trimming removed 2 bases from V and 7 bases from J, with 14 bases in between.

This sequence joins TRBV5-8 and TRBJ2-7; D is possibly TRBD1 (5 bases). The CDR3 contains 14 residues. V was cut by 1 base and J by 3 bases, with 11 bases left in between. The germline gives CDR1 SGHTS, CDR2 YDEGEE. The CDR3 region is CASSLKGRVYEQYF. The CDR3 bases are TGTGCCAGCAGCTTGAAGGGCAGGGTCTACGAGCAGTACTTC.

The V gene is TRBV5-1, the J gene TRBJ2-3; 7 bases fit TRBD1. Germline values: CDR1 SGHRS, CDR2 YFSETQ. CDR3 length: 14 amino acids. Trimming cost V 2 bases and J 4 bases; bases outside gene matches: 4. The chain's CDR3 is CASSLLQGPDTQYF. Here the CDR3 DNA reads TGCGCCAGCAGCTTATTACAGGGGCCAGATACGCAGTATTTT.

This clonotype was observed a few times. This chain joins TRBV6-5 and TRBJ1-2, with 8 bases identical to TRBD1. Trimming cost V 0 bases and J 5 bases; bases outside gene matches: 5. Germline V lookup: CDR1 MNHEY, CDR2 SVGAGI. The CDR3 runs to 15 residues. DNA for the CDR3: TGTGCCAGCAGTTACTCCCCCCGGACAGGGTATGGCTACACCTTC. This gives the protein CASSYSPRTGYGYTF.

This clonotype was detected many times. V gene TRBV4-2 combines with J gene TRBJ2-1; weak D call: TRBD1 (5 bases). This CDR3 region has 17 residues. Germline V lookup: CDR1 LGHNA, CDR2 YNFKEQ. V dropped 4 bases and J dropped 7 bases, with 23 bases sitting between them. For the CDR3, the DNA is TGTGCCAGCAGCCCCAACAAGGCAGGGTTGGTTGGTAATGAGCAGTTCTTC. It codes for CASSPNKAGLVGNEQFF.

This rearrangement joins TRBV7-8 to TRBJ2-1; TRBD2 matches 8 bases. With 4 bases clipped from V and 14 bases from J, the junction kept 13 bases outside the gene matches. The CDR3 is 14 amino acids. Germline V CDR1 and CDR2: SGHVS, FQNEAQ. CDR3 region: CASSSPDGRAYEFF. Here the CDR3 DNA reads TGTGCCAGCAGCTCACCCGACGGGAGGGCTTATGAGTTCTTC.

J is TRBJ1-1 and V is TRBV7-2; the D is unclear. This CDR3 has 15 residues. Germline CDR1 SGHTA, CDR2 FQGNSA. The V end lost 2 bases, the J end lost 0 bases, and 10 bases lay between the germline ends. The CDR3 sequence is CASSLYGSMNTEAFF. In nucleotides, the CDR3 is TGTGCCAGCAGCTTATACGGATCCATGAACACTGAAGCTTTCTTT.

V usage is TRBV6-2 or TRBV6-3 and J usage is TRBJ1-1, with D unresolved. V lost 5 bases, J lost 4 bases, and 11 bases lay in between. This CDR3 comprises 13 residues. Germline V gives CDR1 MNHEY, CDR2 SVGEGT. The CDR3 loop is CASSPWGSTEAFF. The CDR3 nucleotides are TGTGCCAGCAGTCCCTGGGGTTCCACTGAAGCTTTCTTT.

There are many counts of this clonotype. This rearrangement joins TRBV12-3 or TRBV12-4 to TRBJ2-7; D not resolved. V lost 5 bases and J 3 bases, leaving 8 bases between the germline ends. The CDR3 runs to 12 residues. The DNA of the CDR3 is TGTGCCAGCAGTACACAACGCTACGAGCAGTACTTC. It specifies CASSTQRYEQYF.

This sequence joins TRBV14 and TRBJ1-4; no definite D call. The ends were cut back, 3 bases at V and 7 bases at J, with 18 bases in the middle. CDR1 and CDR2 from the germline V gene are SGHDN and FVKESK. The CDR3 is 16 residues long. Written as DNA, the CDR3 is TGTGCCAGCAGCCAGCCCTCGACCCCGAGGGCTGAAAAACTGTTTTTT. It specifies CASSQPSTPRAEKLFF.

This clonotype has only a few counts. The rearrangement joins TRBV20-1 to TRBJ1-3; D gene uncertain. The CDR3 sequence is 13 residues long. V gave up 3 bases and J gave up 1 base, with 7 bases separating them. Germline CDR1 DFQATT, CDR2 SNEGSKA (reference sequence). The CDR3 loop is CSASAFSGNTIYF. As DNA, the CDR3 is TGCAGTGCTAGTGCCTTTTCTGGAAACACCATATATTTT.

This sequence joins TRBV28 and TRBJ1-1, with 10 nucleotides matching TRBD1. The CDR3 consists of 17 residues. V lost 3 bases, J lost 4 bases, and 11 bases stayed unmatched. The germline CDR1 and CDR2 sequences are MDHEN and SYDVKM. CDR3 protein: CASSFRGTGVRRTEAFF. The CDR3 nucleotides are TGTGCCAGCAGTTTCCGGGGGACAGGGGTACGGCGCACTGAAGCTTTCTTT.

In its sample, this clonotype was seen many times. This chain links TRBV15 with TRBJ1-4; D unclear. Between the trimmed V and J ends, which lost 1 base and 0 bases, there was a span of 3 bases. The CDR3 length is 14 residues. Per the germline V gene, CDR1 is LNHNV and CDR2 is YYDKDF (reference sequence). The CDR3 bases are TGTGCCACCAGCAGAGCAGCAACTAATGAAAAACTGTTTTTT. Its protein is CATSRAATNEKLFF.

There are a few counts of this clonotype. The CDR3 here is CSANQGIFEQYF. The CDR3 DNA sequence: TGCAGTGCTAACCAGGGAATCTTCGAGCAGTACTTC. The V and J genes are TRBV20-1 and TRBJ2-7, with D possibly TRBD1 on 5 matching bases. The CDR3 loop spans 12 amino acids. V was shortened by 4 bases and J by 6 bases, with 13 bases between the two germline ends. CDR1 is DFQATT and CDR2 is SNEGSKA in the germline V gene (reference sequence).

Remarks on this clonotype: A much larger clone differs from this one at a single base, so this may be a read error. This chain connects TRBV5-1 to TRBJ2-7; D is perhaps TRBD1 (6 bases). This CDR3 comprises 13 residues. V was shortened by 5 bases and J by 1 base, with 10 bases between the two germline ends. Germline-derived CDR1 and CDR2 are SGHRS and YFSETQ. The CDR3 region is CASRPGQSYEQYF. The DNA for the CDR3 is TGCGCCAGCAGACCCGGACAGTCCTACGAGCAGTACTTC.

This sequence joins TRBV6-1 and TRBJ1-1; D is unresolved. Trimming shortened V by 4 bases and J by 0 bases, and 15 bases separated the two germline ends. CDR1 is MNHNS, CDR2 SASEGT, per germline. This CDR3 is 16 amino acids long. CDR3 DNA sequence: TGTGCCAGCAGTGTAGCGGCTGGCATCATGAACACTGAAGCTTTCTTT. Protein product: CASSVAAGIMNTEAFF.

This clonotype was observed a handful of times. The V call is TRBV5-1, the J call TRBJ1-1, with 8 bases lining up with TRBD1. Trimming cost V 0 bases and J 5 bases; bases outside gene matches: 3. Germline lookup yields CDR1 SGHRS and CDR2 YFSETQ. The CDR3 totals 14 residues. The CDR3 sequence: CASSLVRGPTEAFF. The CDR3 region has the DNA TGCGCCAGCAGCTTGGTCAGGGGGCCTACTGAAGCTTTCTTT.